This T cell receptor beta chain was obtained from a study of neurological immune-mediated disorders (dated by TCRdb to about 2019). Background on the whole study: Of the roughly 34 multiple sclerosis patients, about 31 had relapsing-remitting MS and 3 had secondary progressive MS. Peripheral blood TCR-beta repertoires from patients with HTLV-I-associated myelopathy (HAM/TSP), patients with multiple sclerosis, and healthy controls were compared in the study using UMI-based sequencing. The 106 TCR-beta libraries covered PBMC samples along with longitudinal samples, technical triplicates, and paired sorted CD4+ and CD8+ T-cell subsets. Of the roughly 68 subjects in the cohort, some 15 were HAM/TSP patients, some 34 were multiple sclerosis patients, and about 20 were healthy controls. General conclusions and limits of the study: No clinical or MRI features were associated with the MS cluster, and the authors said that larger cohorts are needed. Across subjects, expanded clones never shared an identical CDR3 amino acid sequence, which suggests that the TCR-beta repertoires in every group were private. TCR clonal expansion was highest in HAM/TSP patients and lowest in MS patients, with MS patients falling below even healthy controls. Phylogenetic analysis grouped repertoires from 18 of 34 MS patients into a cluster of related CDR3 sequences, suggesting a possible repertoire-level signature.

cDNA synthesis used template-switch 5'RACE with a primer carrying a 10-nucleotide random unique molecular identifier tagging each TCR transcript. Each sequencing run produced over 200 million TCR-beta sequences covering 15-18 subjects. The RNeasy kit was used to extract total RNA. Using the KAPA Real-time Library Amplification kit, TCR-beta VDJ regions were amplified with primers for the TCR constant region and the 5'RACE anchor. Sample indexes and Illumina adaptors were added in a first PCR, after which library yield was increased in a second PCR. The roughly 650 bp TCR product was size-selected on a 2% E-gel SizeSelection system after Ampure bead purification. Library quality was checked on a Bioanalyzer, concentration was measured with Qubit, and libraries were quantified with the Kapa Library Quantification kit before pooling. Libraries were sequenced paired-end 2 x 150 bp on an Illumina HiSeq 2500. To increase sequence diversity, about 25-30% phiX was spiked into each library pool. In the original analysis: Quality-filtered reads were processed with the UMI-based MiGEC pipeline, and over 75% of raw TCR sequences were removed by the MiGEC pipeline during error correction. IMGT germline references were used for aligning VDJ genes, and each clonotype was defined as a unique CDR3 amino acid sequence together with its V-J genes. Clonal expansion, Shannon diversity and CDR3 relatedness (CalcPairwiseDistances, ClusterSamples) were evaluated with VDJtools, and phylogenetic trees were built with CLCbio workbench. Using coefficient-of-variation modelling across technical triplicates, the study counted a clone as expanded if it had at least 8 unique UMIs. TCRdb's own reprocessing of the public reads used fastp at Q25 and MiXCR and kept productive beta chains. Each entry merges the rows of one CDR3 protein and shows their most common DNA and genes. These V and J calls are TCRdb output, not the study's own analysis. This sample holds around 70,000 distinct CDR3 sequences; 5.2% were observed only once. The ten largest clones represent around 7.2% of the sample.

Unsorted PBMC libraries were generated from 2 million PBMCs stored in RNAlater at -80 °C until RNA extraction. Multiple sclerosis patients were enrolled in a US clinical protocol under which disease progression was evaluated by magnetic resonance imaging. Peripheral blood was subjected to Ficoll-Hypaque density gradient centrifugation to isolate PBMCs, which were then cryopreserved in liquid nitrogen. The germline V gene (reference sequence) supplies CDR1 LNHNV and CDR2 YYDKDF. The CDR3 adds up to 13 amino acids, both ends counted. At least ten counts were recorded for this clonotype. Its specific antigen is unknown. The conserved closing phenylalanine or tryptophan is absent in this CDR3, likely reflecting a read error. The DNA is omitted, as the CDR3 cannot be located on it reliably, and the CDR3 follows TCRdb's listing.

The chain is assembled from TRBV15 and TRBJ1-2. This receptor was identified in a man between 18 and 29 years old with multiple sclerosis. Sequenced material: PBMCs. The CDR3 corresponds to CATSRVLETAVNL.